Described below is a single T cell receptor beta chain sequence and its context. The antigen remains undetermined. PCR was performed using 60 Vbeta and 13 Jbeta primers. Profiling relied on immunoSEQ multiplex PCR, and the TCRdb table lists in-frame clones only, not all of them. The sample totals roughly 50,000 clones. The entry originates in a study of cytomegalovirus exposure and HLA in healthy donors. The study's findings and limits: Versus the approximately 720-donor mean, an Asian-associated ancestry cluster reportedly showed fewer N-insertions in a later analysis. Later analysis indicated greater clonal expansion among HLA-associated TCR beta chains than among equally common other chains.

With V trimmed by 4 bases and J by 0 bases, 4 bases remained unmatched. CDR3 size: 15 residues. Looked up from germline, CDR1 is SGHTS and CDR2 is YDEGEE. Sequencing used PBMCs. This sequence joins TRBV5-8 and TRBJ2-7, with 10 bases identical to TRBD1. This receptor was obtained from a woman in her forties in good health and CMV-seronegative. CDR3 DNA: TGTGCCAGCAGCGCTGGACAGGGGGTCTCCTACGAGCAGTACTTC. Encoded protein: CASSAGQGVSYEQYF.